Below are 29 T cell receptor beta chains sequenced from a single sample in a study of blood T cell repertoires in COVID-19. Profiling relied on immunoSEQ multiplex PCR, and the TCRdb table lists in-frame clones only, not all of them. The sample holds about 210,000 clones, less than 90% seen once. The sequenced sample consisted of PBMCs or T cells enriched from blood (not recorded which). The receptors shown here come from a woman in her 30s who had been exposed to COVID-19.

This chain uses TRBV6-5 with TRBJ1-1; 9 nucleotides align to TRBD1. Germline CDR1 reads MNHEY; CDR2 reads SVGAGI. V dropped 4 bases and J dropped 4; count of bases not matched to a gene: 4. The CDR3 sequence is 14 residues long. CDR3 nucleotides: TGTGCCAGCAGTTGGGACAGGGTCCGCACTGAAGCTTTCTTT. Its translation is CASSWDRVRTEAFF.

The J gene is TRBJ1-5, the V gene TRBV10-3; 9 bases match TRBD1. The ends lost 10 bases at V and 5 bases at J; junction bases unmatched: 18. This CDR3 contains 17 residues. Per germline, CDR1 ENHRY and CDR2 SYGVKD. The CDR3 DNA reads TGTGCCACCGCGTCAGCTCCGGGACAGGGCACCCATCAGCCCCAGCATTTT. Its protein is CATASAPGQGTHQPQHF.

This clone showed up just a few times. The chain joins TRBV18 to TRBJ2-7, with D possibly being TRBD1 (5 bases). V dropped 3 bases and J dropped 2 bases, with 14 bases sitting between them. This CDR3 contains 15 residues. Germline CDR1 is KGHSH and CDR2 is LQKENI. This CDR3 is CASSPGREKPYEQYF. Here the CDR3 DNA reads TGTGCCAGCTCACCGGGCAGGGAAAAACCCTACGAGCAGTACTTC.

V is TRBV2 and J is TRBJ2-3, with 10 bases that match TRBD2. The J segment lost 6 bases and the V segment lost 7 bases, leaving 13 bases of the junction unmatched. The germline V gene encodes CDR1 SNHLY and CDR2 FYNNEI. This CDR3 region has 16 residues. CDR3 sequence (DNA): TGTGCCAGCACTCGATTTAGCGGGGGGTCCACGGATACGCAGTATTTT. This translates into CASTRFSGGSTDTQYF.

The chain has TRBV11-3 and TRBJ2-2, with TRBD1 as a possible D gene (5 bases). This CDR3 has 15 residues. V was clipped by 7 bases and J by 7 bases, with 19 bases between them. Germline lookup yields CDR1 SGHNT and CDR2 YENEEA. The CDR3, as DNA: TGTGCCAGCACCATCAGGGATTTGGGGTACGGGGAGCTGTTTTTT. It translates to CASTIRDLGYGELFF.

The CDR3 nucleotides are TGTGCCAGCAGCGTAGCAGGCACCGGGGAGCTGTTTTTT. Protein product: CASSVAGTGELFF. The V gene is TRBV9, the J gene TRBJ2-2; no clear D. V was clipped by 0 bases and J by 4 bases, with 4 bases between them. This CDR3 has 13 amino acids. Germline CDR1 and CDR2: SGDLS and YYNGEE.

CDR3 in DNA: TGTGCCAGCATGGCGGGGGGGCCGACCGGGGAGCTGTTTTTT. This translates into CASMAGGPTGELFF. This chain links TRBV4-2 with TRBJ2-2; TRBD2 matches 9 bases. The J segment lost 5 bases and the V segment lost 7 bases, leaving 5 bases of the junction unmatched. The CDR3 sequence is 14 residues long. Germline V gives CDR1 LGHNA, CDR2 YNFKEQ.

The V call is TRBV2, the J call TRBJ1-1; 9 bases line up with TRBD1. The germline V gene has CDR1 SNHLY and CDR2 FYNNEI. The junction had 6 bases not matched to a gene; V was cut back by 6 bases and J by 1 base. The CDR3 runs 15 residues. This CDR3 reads CASRPRDRENTEAFF. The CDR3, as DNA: TGTGCCAGCAGGCCTAGGGACAGGGAGAACACTGAAGCTTTCTTT.

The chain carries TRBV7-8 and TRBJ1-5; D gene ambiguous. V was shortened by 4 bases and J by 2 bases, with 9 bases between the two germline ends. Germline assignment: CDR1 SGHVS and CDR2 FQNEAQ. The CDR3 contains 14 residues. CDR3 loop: CASSSTQGNQPQHF. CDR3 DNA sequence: TGTGCCAGCAGCTCGACCCAGGGCAATCAGCCCCAGCATTTT. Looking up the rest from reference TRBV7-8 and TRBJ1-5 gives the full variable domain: GAGVSQSPRYKVAKRGQDVALRCDPISGHVSLFWYQQALGQGPEFLTYFQNEAQLDKSGLPSDRFFAERPEGSVSTLKIQRTQQEDSAVYLCASSSTQGNQPQHFGDGTRLSIL.

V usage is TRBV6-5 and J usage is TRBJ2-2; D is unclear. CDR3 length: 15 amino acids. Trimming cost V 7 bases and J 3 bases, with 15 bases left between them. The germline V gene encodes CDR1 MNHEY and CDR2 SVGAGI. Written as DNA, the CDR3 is TGTGCCAGCACCCCTCAGGTCCCCGACACCGGGGAGCTGTTTTTT. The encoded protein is CASTPQVPDTGELFF.

CDR3 sequence: CASSQVTSGGAPTGELFF. The CDR3 DNA is TGTGCCAGCAGCCAAGTTACTAGCGGGGGGGCCCCCACCGGGGAGCTGTTTTTT. The V gene is TRBV3-1 (or the pseudogene TRBV3-2), the J gene TRBJ2-2, with TRBD2 matching 13 bases. The CDR3 has 18 amino acids. The V gene's germline CDR1 is LGHDT and CDR2 YNNKEL (reference sequence). Trimming took 1 base from V and 4 from J; bases not matched to a gene: 6.

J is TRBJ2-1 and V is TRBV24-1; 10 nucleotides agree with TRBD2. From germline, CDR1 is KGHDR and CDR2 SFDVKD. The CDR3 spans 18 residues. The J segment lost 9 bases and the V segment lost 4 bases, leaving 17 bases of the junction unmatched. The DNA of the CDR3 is TGTGCCACCAGTGACCCCCGGAGGGGTAGCGGGGGGCCCGGTGAGCAGTTCTTC. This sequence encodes CATSDPRRGSGGPGEQFF.

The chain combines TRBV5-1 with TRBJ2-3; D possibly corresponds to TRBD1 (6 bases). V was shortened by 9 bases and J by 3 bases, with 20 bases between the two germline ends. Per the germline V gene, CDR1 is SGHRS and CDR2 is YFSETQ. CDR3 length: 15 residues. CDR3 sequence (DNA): TGCGCCACCAAACAACAGGGAGAAAAGACAGATACGCAGTATTTT. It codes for CATKQQGEKTDTQYF.

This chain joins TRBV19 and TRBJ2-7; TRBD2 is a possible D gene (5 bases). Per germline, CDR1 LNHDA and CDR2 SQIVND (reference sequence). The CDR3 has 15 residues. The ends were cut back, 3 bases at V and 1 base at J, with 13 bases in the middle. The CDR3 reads CASSIFGGASYEQYF. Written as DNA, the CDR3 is TGTGCCAGTAGTATTTTTGGAGGAGCGTCCTACGAGCAGTACTTC.

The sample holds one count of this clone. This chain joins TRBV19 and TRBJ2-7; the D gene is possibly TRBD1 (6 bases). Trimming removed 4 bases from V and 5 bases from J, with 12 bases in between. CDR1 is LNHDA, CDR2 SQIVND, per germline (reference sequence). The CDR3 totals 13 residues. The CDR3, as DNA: TGTGCCAGTAGTAATAATAGGGGGAACGAGCAGTACTTC. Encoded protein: CASSNNRGNEQYF.

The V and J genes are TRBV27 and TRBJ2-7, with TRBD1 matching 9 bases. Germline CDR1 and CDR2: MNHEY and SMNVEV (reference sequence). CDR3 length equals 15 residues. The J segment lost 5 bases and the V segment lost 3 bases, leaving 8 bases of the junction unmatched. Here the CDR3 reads CASSLPGQGLNEQYF. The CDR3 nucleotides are TGTGCCAGCAGTTTGCCGGGACAGGGTCTCAACGAGCAGTACTTC.

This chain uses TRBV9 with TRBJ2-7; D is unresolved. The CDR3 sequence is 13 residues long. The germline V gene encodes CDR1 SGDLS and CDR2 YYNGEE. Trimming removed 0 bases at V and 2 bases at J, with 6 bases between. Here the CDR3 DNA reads TGTGCCAGCAGCGTAGGCGGAACCTACGAGCAGTACTTC. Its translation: CASSVGGTYEQYF.

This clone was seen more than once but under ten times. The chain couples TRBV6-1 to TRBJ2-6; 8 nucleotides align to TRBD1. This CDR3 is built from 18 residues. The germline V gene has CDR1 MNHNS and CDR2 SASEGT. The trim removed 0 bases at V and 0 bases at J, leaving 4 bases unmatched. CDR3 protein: CASSEARTGPSGANVLTF. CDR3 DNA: TGTGCCAGCAGTGAAGCTCGGACAGGGCCCTCTGGGGCCAACGTCCTGACTTTC.

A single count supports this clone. The CDR3: CASSVTTHQPQHF. CDR3 DNA sequence: TGTGCCAGCAGCGTTACAACGCATCAGCCCCAGCATTTT. The chain combines TRBV11-3 with TRBJ1-5, with D hard to call. The CDR3 totals 13 residues. Trimming took off 5 bases at V and 5 bases at J, with 10 bases between the two ends. Germline V gene data show CDR1 as SGHNT and CDR2 as YENEEA.

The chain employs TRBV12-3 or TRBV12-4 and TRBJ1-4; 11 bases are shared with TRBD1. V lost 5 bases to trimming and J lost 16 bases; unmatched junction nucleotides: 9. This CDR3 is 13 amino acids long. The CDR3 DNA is TGTGCCAGCAGTCTGACCGGGACAGGGGGAGCGTTTTTT. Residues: CASSLTGTGGAFF.

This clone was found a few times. CDR3 protein: CASSSGGAKGETQYF. The CDR3 DNA reads as TGTGCCAGCAGTAGCGGGGGGGCGAAGGGAGAGACCCAGTACTTC. The chain has TRBV7-2 and TRBJ2-5; TRBD2 matches at 11 bases. This CDR3 has 15 residues. Unmatched junction bases numbered 7, after V lost 6 bases and J lost 4 bases. The germline gives CDR1 SGHTA, CDR2 FQGNSA. The full variable domain, rest sourced from reference TRBV7-2 and TRBJ2-5, is GAGVSQSPSNKVTEKGKDVELRCDPISGHTALYWYRQSLGQGLEFLIYFQGNSAPDKSGLPSDRFSAERTGGSVSTLTIQRTQQEDSAVYLCASSSGGAKGETQYFGPGTRLLVL.

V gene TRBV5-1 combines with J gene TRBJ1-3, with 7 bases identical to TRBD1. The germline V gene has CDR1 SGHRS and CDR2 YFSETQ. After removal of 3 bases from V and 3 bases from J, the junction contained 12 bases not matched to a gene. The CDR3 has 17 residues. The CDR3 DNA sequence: TGCGCCAGCAGCTCCGTACCCACAGGGGAAGGTGGAAACACCATATATTTT. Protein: CASSSVPTGEGGNTIYF.

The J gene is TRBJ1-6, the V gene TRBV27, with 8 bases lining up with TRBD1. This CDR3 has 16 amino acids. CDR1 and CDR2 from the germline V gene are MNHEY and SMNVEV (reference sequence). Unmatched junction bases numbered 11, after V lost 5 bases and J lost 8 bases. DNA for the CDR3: TGTGCCAGCAGTGCTGGGACAGGTAGTAGGGATTCACCCCTCCACTTT. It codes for CASSAGTGSRDSPLHF.

CDR3 DNA: TGTGCCAGCAGTTTACGAAGGGGAAAGTACGAAAAACTGTTTTTT. Residues: CASSLRRGKYEKLFF. The chain links TRBV27 to TRBJ1-4; tentatively, D is TRBD1 (5 bases). V dropped 2 bases and J dropped 8 bases, with 15 bases sitting between them. This CDR3 spans 15 amino acids. CDR1 is MNHEY and CDR2 is SMNVEV in the germline V gene (reference sequence).

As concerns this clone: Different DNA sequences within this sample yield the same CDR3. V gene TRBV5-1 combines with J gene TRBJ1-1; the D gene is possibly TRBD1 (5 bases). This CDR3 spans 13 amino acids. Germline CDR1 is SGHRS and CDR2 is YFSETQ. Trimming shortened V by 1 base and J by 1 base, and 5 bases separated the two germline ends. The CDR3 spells CASSLQGNTEAFF. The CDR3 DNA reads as TGCGCCAGCAGCTTGCAGGGGAACACTGAAGCTTTCTTT. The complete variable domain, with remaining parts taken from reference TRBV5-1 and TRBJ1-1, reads KAGVTQTPRYLIKTRGQQVTLSCSPISGHRSVSWYQQTPGQGLQFLFEYFSETQRNKGNFPGRFSGRQFSNSRSEMNVSTLELGDSALYLCASSLQGNTEAFFGQGTRLTVV.

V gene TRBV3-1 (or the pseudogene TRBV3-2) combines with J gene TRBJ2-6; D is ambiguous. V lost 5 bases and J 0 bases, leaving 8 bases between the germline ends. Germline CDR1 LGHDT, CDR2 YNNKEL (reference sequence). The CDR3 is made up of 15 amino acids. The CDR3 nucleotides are TGTGCCAGCAGCACCCACAGCTCTGGGGCCAACGTCCTGACTTTC. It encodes CASSTHSSGANVLTF.

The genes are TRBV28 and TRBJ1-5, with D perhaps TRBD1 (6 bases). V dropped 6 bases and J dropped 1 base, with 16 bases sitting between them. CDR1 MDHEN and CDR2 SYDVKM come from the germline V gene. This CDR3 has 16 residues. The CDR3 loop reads CASSQVGRGSNQPQHF. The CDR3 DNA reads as TGTGCCAGCAGCCAGGTTGGCAGGGGAAGCAATCAGCCCCAGCATTTT.

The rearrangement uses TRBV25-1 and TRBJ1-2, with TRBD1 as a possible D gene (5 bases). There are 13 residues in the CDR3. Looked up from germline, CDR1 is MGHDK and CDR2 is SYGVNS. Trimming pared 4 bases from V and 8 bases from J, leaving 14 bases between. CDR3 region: CASSGAGRDGYTF. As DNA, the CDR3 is TGTGCCAGCAGTGGTGCAGGGCGCGACGGCTACACCTTC.

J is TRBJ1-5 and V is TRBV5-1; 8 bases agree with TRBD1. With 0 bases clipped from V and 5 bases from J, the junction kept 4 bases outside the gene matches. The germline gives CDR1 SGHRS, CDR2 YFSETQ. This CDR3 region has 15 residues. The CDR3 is CASSLEGQEHQPQHF. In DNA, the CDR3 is TGCGCCAGCAGCTTGGAGGGACAGGAGCATCAGCCCCAGCATTTT. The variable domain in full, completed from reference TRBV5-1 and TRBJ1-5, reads KAGVTQTPRYLIKTRGQQVTLSCSPISGHRSVSWYQQTPGQGLQFLFEYFSETQRNKGNFPGRFSGRQFSNSRSEMNVSTLELGDSALYLCASSLEGQEHQPQHFGDGTRLSIL.